Listed below are T cell receptor beta chains from one sample, sequenced in a study of blood T cells in healthy people across ages. From the 5' RACE reads, TCRdb called clonotypes with MiXCR, one entry per CDR3 protein. The table has 1.5 million to 2 million distinct CDR3 sequences, approximately 30% seen once. The sample taken for sequencing was blood. The source of these receptors is a woman aged 30 to 39 in good health. Each CDR3 is given with its conserved first and last residue. Fields, in order: D gene, CDR3 length, V gene, clone size, J gene, CDR3 DNA, CDR3 protein. The D gene is left open where the match is weak. Clone size is given for some rows only: seen once, a few or many times, or a class if the clone is expanded.

TRBD2,15,TRBV7-2,once,TRBJ2-3,TGTGCCAGCAGCTTGGCTAGCGGGAGACCCGATACGCAGTATTTT,CASSLASGRPDTQYF
TRBD2,16,TRBV3-1,few,TRBJ2-3,TGTGCCAGCAGCCACCTAGCGGGGGGGCCCGGAGATACGCAGTATTTT,CASSHLAGGPGDTQYF
NA,13,TRBV12-3/TRBV12-4,NA,TRBJ2-5,TGTGCCAGCAGGCTCGGGGGGCTAGAGTCCCAGTACTTC,CASRLGGLESQYF
TRBD1,13,TRBV6-1,few,TRBJ2-5,TGTGCCAGCAACCCGACAGGGATGGAGACCCAGTACTTC,CASNPTGMETQYF
NA,15,TRBV9,many,TRBJ2-3,TGTGCCAGCAGCGTTGGAGCTCGGGACCTAGATACGCAGTATTTT,CASSVGARDLDTQYF
NA,13,TRBV6-5,few,TRBJ2-2,TGTGCCAGCGGGCAGGTGGGCCCCGGGGAGCTGTTTTTT,CASGQVGPGELFF
TRBD1,18,TRBV9,few,TRBJ1-4,TGTGCCAGCAGCACGGGACAGGGGGCCTTCATAACTAATGAAAAACTGTTTTTT,CASSTGQGAFITNEKLFF
NA,15,TRBV4-1,many,TRBJ2-5,TGCGCCAGCAGCCAAGAATTACTAGACAAAGAGACCCAGTACTTC,CASSQELLDKETQYF
NA,12,TRBV6-2/TRBV6-3,NA,TRBJ2-7,TGTGCCAGCAGCGCAGGCAGACCCGAGCAGTACTTC,CASSAGRPEQYF
NA,15,TRBV28,NA,TRBJ1-2,TGTGCCAGCAGTGCTTCGGTTACAGGTAGCTATGGCTACACCTTC,CASSASVTGSYGYTF
TRBD2,14,TRBV5-1,many,TRBJ2-4,TGCGCCAGCAGTCATACTAGCGGGGAGAACATTCAGTACTTC,CASSHTSGENIQYF
NA,11,TRBV20-1,NA,TRBJ2-1,TGCAGTTGGGCCCCCGGGGATGAGCAGTTCTTC,CSWAPGDEQFF
NA,16,TRBV28,NA,TRBJ2-5,TGTGCCAGCTATCCCCGGGACCCTGAGTACCAAGAGACCCAGTACTTC,CASYPRDPEYQETQYF
TRBD1,12,TRBV20-1,NA,TRBJ1-1,TGCAGTGTCGGGGACAGAGACACTGAAGCTTTCTTT,CSVGDRDTEAFF
TRBD2,16,TRBV15,NA,TRBJ2-7,TGTGCCACCAGCAGGACCAAGAGCGGGAGCACCTACGAGCAGTACTTC,CATSRTKSGSTYEQYF
TRBD2,18,TRBV6-5,NA,TRBJ2-1,TGTGCCAGAAGTTACTTGGGGGTGGTAGCGGGGGGGCGTAATGAGCAGTTATTC,CARSYLGVVAGGRNEQLF
NA,16,TRBV5-1,NA,TRBJ2-1,TGCGCCAGCAGCCGGGATATAGGTTCGGGTTCGTGGGAGCAGTTCTTC,CASSRDIGSGSWEQFF